This T cell receptor beta chain was obtained from a study of glioma-infiltrating T cells. Using RNA template, CDR3s of TCR alpha and beta were amplified with iRepertoire arm-PCR. Tissue mRNA or PBMC total RNA, about 90-400 ng, went into one-step reverse transcription and amplification. TCRdb passed the multiplex PCR reads through MiXCR, listing each CDR3 protein once. This sample yields tens of thousands of distinct CDR3 sequences, of which roughly 40% are seen a single time; roughly two fifths belongs to the top ten. Germline CDR1 and CDR2: SGHTA and FQGNSA. CDR3 length: 14 amino acids. Points from the study as a whole: Tissue-blood divergence was below expectation in non-neoplastic patients, above in gliomas. CDR3 overlap between tissue and blood was very small.

As concerns this clonotype: What it recognizes is unknown. The germline gene is not matched at one end of the junction; a read error may be the cause.

This clonotype was obtained from a human donor with low-grade glioma or glioblastoma, undergoing nonglioma brain surgery, or in good health (not recorded which). The chain couples TRBV7-2 to TRBJ1-6; D is undetermined. The sample was glioma tissue, nonneoplastic brain tissue, or PBMCs (not recorded which). CDR3 coding DNA: TGTGCAAGCAGCTTGGGTCTCGCTAATTCACCCCTCCACTTT. Translated, it gives CASSLGLANSPLHF.